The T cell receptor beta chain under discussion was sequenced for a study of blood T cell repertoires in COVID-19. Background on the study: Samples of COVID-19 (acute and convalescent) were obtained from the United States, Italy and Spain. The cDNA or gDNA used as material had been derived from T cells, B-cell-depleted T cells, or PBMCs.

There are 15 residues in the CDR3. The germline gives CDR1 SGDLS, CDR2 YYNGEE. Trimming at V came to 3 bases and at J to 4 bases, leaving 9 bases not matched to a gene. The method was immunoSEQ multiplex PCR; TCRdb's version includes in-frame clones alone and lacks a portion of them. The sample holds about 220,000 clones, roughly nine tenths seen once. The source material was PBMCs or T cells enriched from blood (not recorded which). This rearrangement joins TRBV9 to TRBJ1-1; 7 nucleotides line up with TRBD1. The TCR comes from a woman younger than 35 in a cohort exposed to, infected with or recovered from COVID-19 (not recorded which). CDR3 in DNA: TGTGCCAGCAGCGCATCTAGACAGGGCAGCACTGAAGCTTTCTTT. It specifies CASSASRQGSTEAFF.